This is a list of T cell receptor beta chains from one sample in a study of cytomegalovirus exposure and HLA in healthy donors. The method was immunoSEQ multiplex PCR; TCRdb's version includes in-frame clones alone and lacks a portion of them. The top ten clones hold about 2.2% of a sample with around 150,000 clones, about 84% of them seen once. Sequenced sample: PBMCs. Source of these receptors: a man aged 50-59 years in good health and CMV-seronegative. Both conserved end residues are part of each CDR3. Each record gives: clone size, V gene, D gene, J gene, CDR3 protein, CDR3 DNA. D genes are given only for firm matches. Only part of the rows carry a size: once, few, many, or a class if the clone is expanded.

>NA|TRBV7-9|NA|TRBJ2-7
CASSLASRKPYEQYF
TGTGCCAGCAGCTTAGCGTCGCGGAAACCCTACGAGCAGTACTTC
>NA|TRBV19|NA|TRBJ1-5
CASSARGDQPQHF
TGTGCCAGTAGTGCCAGGGGAGATCAGCCCCAGCATTTT
>once|TRBV30|NA|TRBJ1-2
CAWSPGTEGYGYTF
TGTGCCTGGAGTCCCGGGACGGAGGGATATGGCTACACCTTC
>NA|TRBV9|TRBD1|TRBJ1-6
CASSPRQGENSPLHF
TGTGCCAGCAGCCCACGACAGGGGGAAAATTCACCCCTCCACTTT
>NA|TRBV6-1|NA|TRBJ1-4
CASSEVVNEKLFF
TGTGCCAGCAGTGAAGTCGTTAATGAAAAACTGTTTTTT
>NA|TRBV7-9|TRBD1|TRBJ2-1
CASSLAGGSGNEQFF
TGTGCCAGCAGCCTGGCAGGGGGTTCGGGCAATGAGCAGTTCTTC
>NA|TRBV19|TRBD1|TRBJ1-1
CASSGGQENTEAFF
TGTGCCAGTAGTGGAGGACAGGAAAACACTGAAGCTTTCTTT
>NA|TRBV4-1|TRBD1|TRBJ1-1
CASSQPADRENTEAFF
TGCGCCAGCAGCCAGCCCGCAGACAGGGAGAACACTGAAGCTTTCTTT
>NA|TRBV5-5|NA|TRBJ1-1
CASSTRRDRTEAFF
TGTGCCAGCAGCACACGTCGGGATCGGACTGAAGCTTTCTTT
>NA|TRBV7-9|TRBD1|TRBJ1-4
CASSPRQGGREKLFF
TGTGCCAGCAGCCCCCGACAGGGTGGGCGTGAAAAACTGTTTTTT
>NA|TRBV5-1|TRBD2|TRBJ2-5
CASSNAQTGRKETQYF
TGCGCCAGCAGCAACGCACAAACCGGGAGGAAAGAGACCCAGTACTTC
>NA|TRBV5-4|TRBD1|TRBJ2-5
CASSSPRDRGETQYF
TGTGCCAGCAGCTCCCCCCGGGACAGGGGTGAGACCCAGTACTTC
>NA|TRBV14|NA|TRBJ1-1
CASSPLVGGSTEAFF
TGTGCCAGCAGCCCTCTCGTGGGGGGAAGTACTGAAGCTTTCTTT
>NA|TRBV4-1|TRBD2|TRBJ2-2
CASSQAGLAGTGELFF
TGCGCCAGCAGCCAAGCGGGACTAGCGGGGACCGGGGAGCTGTTTTTT
>once|TRBV19|NA|TRBJ1-1
CASSIVESNTEAFF
TGTGCCAGTAGTATAGTGGAGTCAAACACTGAAGCTTTCTTT
>few|TRBV7-9|NA|TRBJ2-6
CASAPEPITISGANVLTF
TGTGCCAGCGCCCCGGAGCCAATAACTATCTCTGGGGCCAACGTCCTGACTTTC
>NA|TRBV30|NA|TRBJ1-1
CAWSVQIEAFF
TGTGCCTGGAGTGTACAGATTGAAGCTTTCTTT
>once|TRBV18|NA|TRBJ1-1
CASSPRGGESEAFF
TGTGCCAGCTCACCGAGAGGAGGTGAGTCCGAAGCTTTCTTT
>NA|TRBV20-1|NA|TRBJ1-1
CSASGGTEAFF
TGCAGTGCTAGCGGGGGCACTGAAGCTTTCTTT
>NA|TRBV6-5|NA|TRBJ2-5
CASSEQGFAETQYF
TGTGCCAGCAGCGAACAGGGCTTCGCGGAGACCCAGTACTTC
>NA|TRBV7-3|TRBD2|TRBJ2-1
CASSSWGGGTYNEQFF
TGTGCCAGCAGCTCGTGGGGGGGAGGCACCTACAATGAGCAGTTCTTC
>NA|TRBV28|NA|TRBJ2-7
CATHPRTNPSGQYF
TGTGCCACCCATCCCCGGACCAACCCAAGCGGGCAGTACTTC
>few|TRBV5-1|NA|TRBJ2-7
CASSLSGSLSSYEQYF
TGCGCCAGCAGCTTGAGTGGTAGCCTCAGCTCCTACGAGCAGTACTTC
>NA|TRBV7-7|NA|TRBJ2-2
CASSPGAPNTGELFF
TGTGCCAGCAGCCCAGGGGCCCCGAACACCGGGGAGCTGTTTTTT
>NA|TRBV6-5|NA|TRBJ2-7
CASSSSFRGRNEQYF
NA
>few|TRBV19|TRBD1|TRBJ1-3
CASSIRTGVNSGNTIYF
TGTGCCAGTAGTATACGGACAGGGGTCAACTCTGGAAACACCATATATTTT
>NA|TRBV27|TRBD1|TRBJ1-2
CASSSWTGGSYGYTF
TGTGCCAGCAGTTCATGGACAGGGGGTAGCTATGGCTACACCTTC
>NA|TRBV5-1|TRBD1|TRBJ2-3
CASSEGQGGADTQYF
TGCGCCAGCAGCGAGGGACAGGGTGGCGCAGATACGCAGTATTTT